These 21 T cell receptor beta chains came from one sample sequenced in a study of shared clonotypes between healthy human individuals. This table comes from immunoSEQ multiplex PCR, and its TCRdb copy is limited to in-frame clones, with some not included. The repertoire consists of 550,000 to 850,000 clones, with around 70% occurring once and the leading ten covering roughly 1.8%. The sequenced material came from memory CD4+ T cells sorted from blood. The sample's subset: CD45RA-negative fraction. These receptors all stem from a woman younger than 45 in good health.

The rearrangement uses TRBV6-1 and TRBJ2-5; 11 bases are a match to TRBD2. V dropped 1 base and J dropped 5; count of bases not matched to a gene: 6. Germline CDR1 is MNHNS and CDR2 is SASEGT. The CDR3 is 16 residues long. The CDR3 is CASSEGLAGGVETQYF. DNA of the CDR3: TGTGCCAGCAGTGAAGGTCTAGCGGGAGGTGTTGAGACCCAGTACTTC.

This chain joins TRBV5-1 and TRBJ2-5, with 7 bases that match TRBD2. V shed 4 bases and J 6 bases; nucleotides not matched to a gene: 9. The CDR3 runs to 14 residues. CDR1 is SGHRS and CDR2 is YFSETQ in the germline V gene. CDR3 sequence reads: CASSSGTAGQTQYF. In nucleotides, the CDR3 is TGCGCCAGCAGCAGCGGGACCGCCGGACAGACCCAGTACTTC.

Note on this clone: The same CDR3 is also encoded by other DNA sequences in this sample. This chain connects TRBV19 to TRBJ2-7, with 12 bases fitting TRBD2. CDR3 length equals 14 residues. Trimming cost V 4 bases and J 4 bases; bases outside gene matches: 2. Germline values: CDR1 LNHDA, CDR2 SQIVND (reference sequence). CDR3 DNA: TGTGCCAGTAGTAGACTAGCGGGAGCGTACGAGCAGTACTTC. This translates into CASSRLAGAYEQYF. The full variable domain, completed using reference TRBV19 and TRBJ2-7, is DGGITQSPKYLFRKEGQNVTLSCEQNLNHDAMYWYRQDPGQGLRLIYYSQIVNDFQKGDIAEGYSVSREKKESFPLTVTSAQKNPTAFYLCASSRLAGAYEQYFGPGTRLTVT.

The rearrangement uses TRBV19 and TRBJ2-1; 7 positions match TRBD1. The V gene's germline CDR1 is LNHDA and CDR2 SQIVND (reference sequence). Trimming took 0 bases from V and 0 from J; bases not matched to a gene: 5. The CDR3 runs to 17 residues. The CDR3 region has the DNA TGTGCCAGTAGTATAGAAGGAACAGGGGCCTCCTACAATGAGCAGTTCTTC. This encodes CASSIEGTGASYNEQFF.

The CDR3 reads CAISDIRDKTQPQHF. The CDR3 region has the DNA TGTGCCATCAGTGATATTCGGGACAAAACTCAGCCCCAGCATTTT. The chain uses TRBV10-3 and TRBJ1-5; tentatively, D is TRBD1 (6 bases). Trimming took 3 bases from V and 6 from J, leaving 15 bases between them. There are 15 residues in the CDR3. Germline assignment: CDR1 ENHRY and CDR2 SYGVKD.

This chain links TRBV7-6 with TRBJ2-2; 11 positions agree with TRBD1. The CDR3 has 15 amino acids. Unmatched junction bases numbered 5, after V lost 4 bases and J lost 7 bases. CDR1 and CDR2 (germline): SGHVS, FNYEAQ. The CDR3 spells CASSSGQGVIGELFF. The DNA for the CDR3 is TGTGCCAGCAGCTCGGGACAGGGGGTAATCGGGGAGCTGTTTTTT.

The sample holds one count of this clone. This chain connects TRBV30 to TRBJ2-1; 7 nucleotides match TRBD1. Germline-derived CDR1 and CDR2 are GTSNPN and SVGIG (reference sequence). CDR3 size: 14 residues. After removal of 4 bases from V and 2 bases from J, the junction contained 5 bases not matched to a gene. The DNA for the CDR3 is TGTGCCTGGACCGACAGGGTGGCCTACAATGAGCAGTTCTTC. It yields the protein CAWTDRVAYNEQFF.

This sequence joins TRBV19 and TRBJ2-5; the match to TRBD2 covers 9 bases. CDR1 and CDR2 from the germline V gene are LNHDA and SQIVND (reference sequence). Unmatched junction bases numbered 6, after V lost 3 bases and J lost 4 bases. The CDR3 extends over 15 amino acids. CDR3 nucleotide sequence: TGTGCCAGTAGTATCGCTAGCGGGATTCGAGAGACCCAGTACTTC. Encoded protein: CASSIASGIRETQYF.

This clone was seen ten or more times. The chain is built from TRBV5-1 and TRBJ1-4; no definite D call. This CDR3 is built from 15 residues. Between the trimmed V and J ends, which lost 4 bases and 7 bases, there was a span of 17 bases. Looked up from germline, CDR1 is SGHRS and CDR2 is YFSETQ. This CDR3 reads CASSPTLRGSEKLFF. Here the CDR3 DNA reads TGCGCCAGCAGCCCCACGCTCCGGGGAAGTGAAAAACTGTTTTTT.

This sequence joins TRBV28 and TRBJ2-1; 7 bases map to TRBD1. Trimming at V came to 3 bases and at J to 7 bases, leaving 9 bases not matched to a gene. The CDR3 covers 15 residues. Germline lookup yields CDR1 MDHEN and CDR2 SYDVKM. The CDR3 DNA sequence: TGTGCCAGCAGTTTGCCCCAAGACAGGGCGAATGAGCAGTTCTTC. Translating it yields CASSLPQDRANEQFF.

V gene TRBV4-2 combines with J gene TRBJ2-7; D not resolved. CDR3 length equals 17 residues. Germline-derived CDR1 and CDR2 are LGHNA and YNFKEQ. Trimming took off 3 bases at V and 7 bases at J, with 25 bases between the two ends. The CDR3 sequence: CASSQDKSPERSGEQYF. As DNA, the CDR3 is TGTGCCAGCAGCCAGGATAAGTCGCCCGAAAGGTCTGGAGAGCAGTACTTC.

The V call is TRBV4-1, the J call TRBJ1-4, with TRBD1 identical over 7 bases. V was clipped by 0 bases and J by 8 bases; unmatched bases: 9. The CDR3 runs to 16 residues. From germline, CDR1 is MGHRA and CDR2 YSYEKL. CDR3 nucleotide sequence: TGCGCCAGCAGCCAAGATCAGGGGGGGCCAAAGGAAAAACTGTTTTTT. Translation gives CASSQDQGGPKEKLFF.

In regard to this clone: A read error may be the cause here, since a much bigger clone is one base away. The sample holds other DNA sequences that translate to the same CDR3. The rearrangement links TRBV7-8 to TRBJ2-7; 7 bases are shared with TRBD1. The V gene's germline CDR1 is SGHVS and CDR2 FQNEAQ. The CDR3 covers 12 residues. The J segment lost 4 bases and the V segment lost 4 bases, leaving 1 base of the junction unmatched. The DNA of the CDR3 is TGTGCCAGCAGCTCGACAGGGTACGAGCAGTACTTC. Amino acid sequence: CASSSTGYEQYF.

This clone showed up many times. Different DNA sequences within this sample yield the same CDR3. The gene calls are TRBV29-1 and TRBJ1-1; D gene uncertain. Germline V gene data show CDR1 as SQVTM and CDR2 as ANQGSEA. The CDR3 totals 13 residues. V was cut by 5 bases and J by 1 base, with 11 bases left in between. In nucleotides, the CDR3 is TGCAGCGTTAGAACGGGCGGGAACACTGAAGCTTTCTTT. This gives the protein CSVRTGGNTEAFF.

The chain combines TRBV27 with TRBJ1-1, with D tentatively TRBD1 (5 bases). CDR1 and CDR2 (germline): MNHEY, SMNVEV (reference sequence). The V and J ends lost 7 bases and 6 bases respectively, with 15 bases between them. The CDR3 is 13 amino acids. The CDR3 region is CASIGLGRAEAFF. For the CDR3, the DNA is TGTGCCAGCATAGGGTTGGGGCGCGCTGAAGCTTTCTTT.

The chain is built from TRBV5-1 and TRBJ2-7, with D unresolved. CDR1 and CDR2 (germline): SGHRS, YFSETQ. CDR3 length: 14 amino acids. Trimming took 0 bases from V and 3 from J, leaving 10 bases between them. CDR3 nucleotides: TGCGCCAGCAGCTTGGACTGGACCGACTACGAGCAGTACTTC. It encodes CASSLDWTDYEQYF.

The rearrangement joins TRBV18 to TRBJ2-1, with D hard to call. The germline gives CDR1 KGHSH, CDR2 LQKENI. The length of the CDR3 is 12 residues. V was shortened by 3 bases and J by 7 bases, with 7 bases between the two germline ends. CDR3 bases: TGTGCCAGCTCACCCTTGGTTAATGAGCAGTTCTTC. Its translation is CASSPLVNEQFF.

The chain couples TRBV6-4 to TRBJ2-7, with TRBD1 as a possible D gene (5 bases). CDR1 and CDR2 (germline): MRHNA, SNTAGT. Trimming removed 0 bases at V and 2 bases at J, with 5 bases between. CDR3 length equals 13 residues. The CDR3 nucleotides read TGTGCCAGCAGTGACTCGGGGCCCTACGAGCAGTACTTC. Its protein product is CASSDSGPYEQYF.

CDR3 sequence (DNA): TGTGCCAGCAGCCCTAATGGCTGGGGGCCGGGAGAGACCCAGTACTTC. Translation: CASSPNGWGPGETQYF. The rearrangement uses TRBV7-8 and TRBJ2-5; D perhaps matches TRBD1 (6 bases). This CDR3 comprises 16 residues. The ends were cut back, 5 bases at V and 4 bases at J, with 20 bases in the middle. The V gene's germline CDR1 is SGHVS and CDR2 FQNEAQ.

The chain is built from TRBV7-9 and TRBJ2-2, with D hard to call. Looked up from germline, CDR1 is SEHNR and CDR2 is FQNEAQ (reference sequence). The CDR3 runs to 14 residues. Trimming left V 4 bases short and J 0 bases short, with 6 bases between. The CDR3: CASSSFANTGELFF. As DNA, the CDR3 is TGTGCCAGCAGCTCCTTCGCGAACACCGGGGAGCTGTTTTTT.

This clone was observed a few times. This sequence joins TRBV5-8 and TRBJ1-4, with 8 bases fitting TRBD1. Germline CDR1 is SGHTS and CDR2 is YDEGEE. CDR3 length equals 16 residues. Unmatched junction bases numbered 10, after V lost 4 bases and J lost 5 bases. Here the CDR3 reads CASSHGQGRGNEKLFF. In nucleotides, the CDR3 is TGTGCCAGCAGCCACGGACAGGGCAGGGGAAATGAAAAACTGTTTTTT.